Included here is one TCR beta chain sequence, with context. With V trimmed by 5 bases and J by 11 bases, 12 bases remained unmatched. The CDR3 runs 14 residues. Germline assignment: CDR1 SGHTA and CDR2 FQGNSA. The record originates from a study of blood T cell repertoires in COVID-19. In the study overall: Samples representing acute and convalescent COVID-19 were sourced from the United States, Italy and Spain.

Profiling relied on immunoSEQ multiplex PCR, and the TCRdb table lists in-frame clones only, not all of them. The data show tens of thousands of clones, 80% to 90% seen once. The clonotype originates from a human donor in a cohort sampled during active COVID-19. This rearrangement joins TRBV7-2 to TRBJ1-5, with TRBD1 identical over 7 bases. The source material was peripheral blood. Here the CDR3 reads CASSPGDSRQAQHF. The CDR3 region has the DNA TGTGCCAGCAGCCCCGGGGACAGCCGACAAGCCCAGCATTTT.